These T cell receptor beta chains were read from a single sample in a study of vaccination effects on CD4 cells after COVID-19. The table came from immunoSEQ multiplex PCR; TCRdb's copy has only in-frame clones and leaves some out. The table shows about 72,000 clones, with roughly four fifths occurring only once. The antigens these receptors bind are not known. The sample in question was CD4+ T cells from PBMCs cultured without peptide, obtained before COVID-19 vaccination. Source of these receptors: a human donor who received a COVID-19 vaccine. Both conserved end residues are part of each CDR3. Each record gives: D gene, J gene, clone size, V gene, CDR3 protein, CDR3 DNA. The D gene is left open where the match is weak. The size entry is marked missing in some rows and otherwise reads once, few, many or a size class.

NA,TRBJ2-6,NA,TRBV6-5,CASTSGTGANVLTF,TGTGCCAGCACCTCGGGGACCGGGGCCAACGTCCTGACTTTC
NA,TRBJ1-1,NA,TRBV10-3,CAISANVGTEAFF,TGTGCCATCAGTGCAAACGTCGGGACTGAAGCTTTCTTT
NA,TRBJ1-5,NA,TRBV5-5,CASSPTLTGTDQPQHF,TGTGCCAGCAGCCCGACCCTTACAGGTACCGATCAGCCCCAGCATTTT
TRBD2,TRBJ2-3,NA,TRBV7-3,CASSPGLAGGKGVTDTQYF,TGTGCCAGCAGCCCGGGGCTAGCGGGGGGGAAAGGTGTGACAGATACGCAGTATTTT
NA,TRBJ2-2,NA,TRBV4-1,CASSQDGDVPYTGELFF,TGCGCCAGCAGCCAAGATGGGGACGTCCCCTACACCGGGGAGCTGTTTTTT
NA,TRBJ1-1,NA,TRBV7-2,CASSFREGTEAFF,TGTGCCAGCAGCTTCCGGGAGGGGACTGAAGCTTTCTTT
NA,TRBJ2-6,NA,TRBV9,CASSLGGTGANVLTF,TGTGCCAGCAGCCTCGGAGGAACTGGGGCCAACGTCCTGACTTTC
NA,TRBJ1-6,NA,TRBV3-1/TRBV3-2,CASSLGRSNNSPLHF,TGTGCCAGCAGCCTGGGACGGTCTAATAATTCACCCCTCCACTTT
TRBD2,TRBJ2-1,NA,TRBV28,CASSPSGTSGLNEQFF,TGTGCCAGCAGCCCCTCCGGGACTAGCGGGTTGAATGAGCAGTTCTTC
NA,TRBJ1-1,NA,TRBV7-2,CASSLLWSRPEAFF,TGTGCCAGCAGCTTATTGTGGAGCCGTCCTGAAGCTTTCTTT
NA,TRBJ1-2,few,TRBV5-1,CASSTGGGFYGYTF,TGCGCCAGCAGCACCGGAGGGGGTTTCTATGGCTACACCTTC
NA,TRBJ1-5,few,TRBV10-1,CASSEGQINQPQHF,TGCGCCAGCAGTGAGGGCCAGATCAATCAGCCCCAGCATTTT
NA,TRBJ2-1,NA,TRBV5-1,CASSYRDWTDNEQFF,TGCGCCAGCAGCTATAGGGACTGGACCGACAATGAGCAGTTCTTC
TRBD1,TRBJ2-3,NA,TRBV29-1,CSVERFRDRNTDTQYF,TGCAGCGTTGAAAGGTTCCGGGACAGAAACACAGATACGCAGTATTTT
TRBD1,TRBJ1-1,NA,TRBV14,CASSLGQAWGTEAFF,TGTGCCAGCAGCCTAGGACAGGCCTGGGGCACTGAAGCTTTCTTT
TRBD1,TRBJ1-2,NA,TRBV3-1/TRBV3-2,CASSQDWSWTGLGYTF,TGTGCCAGCAGCCAAGATTGGTCTTGGACAGGCCTTGGCTACACCTTC
NA,TRBJ1-6,NA,TRBV19,CASSIEGKGNSPLHF,TGTGCCAGTAGTATAGAAGGAAAGGGCAACTCACCCCTCCACTTT
NA,TRBJ1-1,NA,TRBV27,CASSLLVAGRGTEAFF,TGTGCCAGCAGTTTACTAGTCGCAGGGCGGGGCACTGAAGCTTTCTTT
NA,TRBJ2-1,NA,TRBV24-1,CATSDARGVKEQFF,TGTGCCACCAGTGATGCGCGTGGGGTCAAAGAGCAGTTCTTC
TRBD1,TRBJ1-4,NA,TRBV5-5,CASSWGQPNEKLFF,TGTGCCAGCAGCTGGGGACAGCCCAATGAAAAACTGTTTTTT
TRBD2,TRBJ2-3,NA,TRBV5-1,CASSGRTSGVTDTQYF,TGCGCCAGCAGCGGAAGGACTAGCGGGGTCACAGATACGCAGTATTTT
NA,TRBJ1-6,NA,TRBV27,CASSLSSGTLGNSPLHF,TGTGCCAGCAGTTTATCCTCCGGGACGCTAGGTAATTCACCCCTCCACTTT
NA,TRBJ1-3,NA,TRBV29-1,CSVEGDGDTGNTIYF,TGCAGCGTTGAAGGGGACGGAGATACGGGAAACACCATATATTTT
TRBD2,TRBJ2-3,NA,TRBV11-2,CASSFRTSRDTQYF,TGTGCCAGCAGCTTTCGGACTAGCAGAGATACGCAGTATTTT
NA,TRBJ2-5,NA,TRBV6-5,CASSYSQFQETQYF,TGTGCCAGCAGTTACAGCCAGTTCCAAGAGACCCAGTACTTC
NA,TRBJ1-6,NA,TRBV6-6,CASSYRESPLHF,TGTGCCAGCAGTTACAGAGAATCACCCCTCCACTTT
NA,TRBJ1-1,once,TRBV12-3/TRBV12-4,CASSFRPNTEAFF,TGTGCCAGCAGTTTTAGGCCGAACACTGAAGCTTTCTTT
TRBD1,TRBJ2-1,NA,TRBV24-1,CATSERDRATNEQFF,TGTGCCACCAGTGAGAGGGACAGGGCGACCAATGAGCAGTTCTTC
NA,TRBJ2-3,NA,TRBV7-2,CASSRLADTQYF,TGTGCCAGCAGCCGATTAGCAGATACGCAGTATTTT